This T cell receptor beta chain was identified during a study of cytomegalovirus exposure and HLA in healthy donors. A note on this clone: What it recognizes is unknown. Relative to the germline gene, one junction end is altered; a read error may explain this.

The PCR employed 60 Vbeta primers together with 13 Jbeta primers. The assay was immunoSEQ multiplex PCR, and TCRdb's table has in-frame clones only and misses some. This table holds more than 85,000 clones. The germline V gene has CDR1 SGHVS and CDR2 FQNEAQ. The CDR3 runs 12 residues. Study-wide results and limits: Immune exposure was documented only through CMV serostatus.

Sequencing used PBMCs. The J gene is TRBJ1-2, the V gene TRBV7-8; D is undetermined. The sequence came from a girl aged 10-17 years in good health and CMV-seropositive. The chain's CDR3 is CVSGSHSGGYTF. CDR3 sequence (DNA): TGCGTGTCGGGCAGCCACTCGGGGGGCTACACCTTC.